A single T cell receptor (beta chain) is shown here with its context. This sample is drawn from a study of Ad26.COV2.S vaccination and SARS-CoV-2 variants. Generated by immunoSEQ multiplex PCR, the TCRdb table keeps only in-frame clones and is missing some. The sample yields 350,000 to 450,000 clones, about 92% seen once. Per the germline V gene, CDR1 is ENHRY and CDR2 is SYGVKD. Trimming took off 4 bases at V and 3 bases at J, with 18 bases between the two ends. This CDR3 is built from 17 residues. The specimen was peripheral blood, collected after recovery from COVID-19. The receptor was derived from a human donor who had recovered from COVID-19. This chain uses TRBV10-3 with TRBJ2-2; the D gene is possibly TRBD1 (6 bases). CDR3 sequence (DNA): TGTGCCATCAGTGGTGGGGTCGGACAGATTGACACCGGGGAGCTGTTTTTT. Encoded protein: CAISGGVGQIDTGELFF.